This T cell receptor (beta chain) was retrieved from a study of T cell repertoires in cytomegalovirus infection. General observations from the study: Summed frequency of public TCR beta families distinguished CMV carriers with the relevant HLA.

TCRdb reprocessed the reads with MiXCR, giving one entry per CDR3 protein. The table has more than 500,000 distinct CDR3 sequences, 16% seen once. This clonotype has a handful of counts. Its specificity is unknown. Looked up from germline, CDR1 is DFQATT and CDR2 is SNEGSKA (reference sequence). The J segment lost 4 bases and the V segment lost 4 bases, leaving 5 bases of the junction unmatched. This CDR3 is built from 13 residues. The receptor comes from a human donor in good health (CMV status not recorded). Some clones in this sample may be carry-over from other donors' samples. The chain uses TRBV20-1 and TRBJ2-7, with TRBD1 identical over 9 bases. Sequenced sample: CD8+ T cells from PBMCs. This chain's CDR3 is CSANRDRVYEQYF. The CDR3 nucleotides read TGCAGTGCTAACCGGGACAGGGTTTACGAGCAGTACTTC.